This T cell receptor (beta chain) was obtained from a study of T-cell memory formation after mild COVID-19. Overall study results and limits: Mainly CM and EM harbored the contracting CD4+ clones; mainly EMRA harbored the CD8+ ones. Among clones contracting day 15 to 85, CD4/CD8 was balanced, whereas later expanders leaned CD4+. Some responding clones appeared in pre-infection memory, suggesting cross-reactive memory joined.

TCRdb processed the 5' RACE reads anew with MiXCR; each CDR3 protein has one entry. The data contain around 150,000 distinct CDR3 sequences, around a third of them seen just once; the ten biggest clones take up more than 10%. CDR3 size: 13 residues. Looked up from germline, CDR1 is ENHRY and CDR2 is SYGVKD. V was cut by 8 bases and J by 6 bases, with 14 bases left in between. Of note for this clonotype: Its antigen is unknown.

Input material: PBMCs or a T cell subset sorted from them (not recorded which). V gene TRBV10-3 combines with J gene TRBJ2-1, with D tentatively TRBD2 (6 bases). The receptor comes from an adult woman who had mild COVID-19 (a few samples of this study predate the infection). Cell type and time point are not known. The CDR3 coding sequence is TGTGCCATCGAAACGGGGGAATCCAATGAGCAGTTCTTC. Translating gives CAIETGESNEQFF.